These T cell receptor beta chains were read from a single sample in a study of shared clonotypes between healthy human individuals. Produced via immunoSEQ multiplex PCR; TCRdb's table is partial and in-frame only. The table records approximately 460,000 clones, over 60% of them present only once. Specimen: PBMCs. These receptors were collected from a woman aged 40 to 50 in good health. Some clones in this sample may be carry-over from other donors' samples. Each CDR3 is given with its conserved first and last residue. The D gene is left open where the match is weak. Not all rows give a size; the values are once, few, many and, for expanded clones, a class.

cdr3_length: 12
v_call: TRBV30
d_call: -
clone_size: -
j_call: TRBJ2-5
cdr3_aa: CAWNGIAGPQYF
cdr3_nt: TGTGCCTGGAATGGGATCGCGGGTCCCCAGTACTTC

cdr3_length: 15
v_call: TRBV11-3
d_call: -
clone_size: -
j_call: TRBJ2-1
cdr3_aa: CASTFNGGTHNEQFF
cdr3_nt: TGTGCCAGCACCTTCAACGGGGGCACCCACAATGAGCAGTTCTTC

cdr3_length: 15
v_call: TRBV9
d_call: TRBD2
clone_size: -
j_call: TRBJ2-1
cdr3_aa: CASSVAGDYYNEQFF
cdr3_nt: TGTGCCAGCAGCGTAGCCGGGGACTACTACAATGAGCAGTTCTTC

cdr3_length: 16
v_call: TRBV4-1
d_call: TRBD2
clone_size: -
j_call: TRBJ2-1
cdr3_aa: CASSHFTAGVGNEQFF
cdr3_nt: TGCGCCAGCAGCCACTTTACAGCGGGAGTGGGAAATGAGCAGTTCTTC

cdr3_length: 11
v_call: TRBV20-1
d_call: -
clone_size: -
j_call: TRBJ1-1
cdr3_aa: CSAARSAEAFF
cdr3_nt: TGCAGTGCTGCCCGAAGCGCTGAAGCTTTCTTT

cdr3_length: 14
v_call: TRBV11-1
d_call: -
clone_size: -
j_call: TRBJ2-7
cdr3_aa: CASSPLRSSYEQYF
cdr3_nt: TGTGCCAGCAGCCCACTACGGAGCTCCTACGAGCAGTACTTC

cdr3_length: 11
v_call: TRBV19
d_call: -
clone_size: -
j_call: TRBJ2-7
cdr3_aa: CASRQGYEQYF
cdr3_nt: TGTGCCAGTAGACAGGGATACGAGCAGTACTTC

cdr3_length: 15
v_call: TRBV28
d_call: TRBD1
clone_size: -
j_call: TRBJ1-2
cdr3_aa: CASIFGDRGGYGYTF
cdr3_nt: TGTGCCAGCATATTCGGGGACAGGGGAGGCTATGGCTACACCTTC

cdr3_length: 15
v_call: TRBV5-4
d_call: TRBD1
clone_size: -
j_call: TRBJ2-7
cdr3_aa: CASSLGGTGGFEQYF
cdr3_nt: TGTGCCAGCAGCTTGGGTGGGACAGGGGGCTTCGAGCAGTACTTC

cdr3_length: 12
v_call: TRBV7-9
d_call: -
clone_size: -
j_call: TRBJ1-1
cdr3_aa: CASSRGGTEAFF
cdr3_nt: TGTGCCAGCAGCCGAGGAGGAACTGAAGCTTTCTTT

cdr3_length: 14
v_call: TRBV28
d_call: TRBD1
clone_size: -
j_call: TRBJ1-5
cdr3_aa: CASSSRGNGQPQHF
cdr3_nt: TGTGCCAGCAGTTCCAGGGGGAATGGTCAGCCCCAGCATTTT

cdr3_length: 14
v_call: TRBV6-1
d_call: -
clone_size: -
j_call: TRBJ2-5
cdr3_aa: CASSEMGQQETQYF
cdr3_nt: TGTGCCAGCAGTGAAATGGGTCAGCAAGAGACCCAGTACTTC

cdr3_length: 15
v_call: TRBV7-6
d_call: -
clone_size: -
j_call: TRBJ2-2
cdr3_aa: CASSLTSSPTGELFF
cdr3_nt: TGTGCCAGCAGCTTAACTAGCTCACCCACCGGGGAGCTGTTTTTT

cdr3_length: 13
v_call: TRBV14
d_call: -
clone_size: -
j_call: TRBJ2-5
cdr3_aa: CASSQGSGETQYF
cdr3_nt: TGTGCCAGCAGCCAAGGGTCGGGGGAGACCCAGTACTTC

cdr3_length: 13
v_call: TRBV28
d_call: TRBD1
clone_size: -
j_call: TRBJ1-5
cdr3_aa: CASRTGLDQPQHF
cdr3_nt: TGTGCCAGCAGGACAGGGTTGGATCAGCCCCAGCATTTT

cdr3_length: 15
v_call: TRBV19
d_call: -
clone_size: -
j_call: TRBJ1-2
cdr3_aa: CASSISSDAPYGYTF
cdr3_nt: TGTGCCAGTAGTATATCTTCGGACGCCCCCTATGGCTACACCTTC

cdr3_length: 13
v_call: TRBV7-2
d_call: -
clone_size: -
j_call: TRBJ2-5
cdr3_aa: CASSLSSAETQYF
cdr3_nt: TGTGCCAGCAGCTTATCGTCGGCGGAGACCCAGTACTTC

cdr3_length: 15
v_call: TRBV25-1
d_call: -
clone_size: -
j_call: TRBJ2-1
cdr3_aa: CASTSGTQGGNEQFF
cdr3_nt: TGTGCCAGCACCTCCGGGACCCAGGGAGGCAATGAGCAGTTCTTC

cdr3_length: 14
v_call: TRBV27
d_call: -
clone_size: many
j_call: TRBJ2-2
cdr3_aa: CASSPQLNTGELFF
cdr3_nt: TGTGCCAGCAGTCCCCAATTGAACACCGGGGAGCTGTTTTTT

cdr3_length: 14
v_call: TRBV18
d_call: TRBD1
clone_size: few
j_call: TRBJ1-3
cdr3_aa: CASSPDRGGNTIYF
cdr3_nt: TGTGCCAGCTCACCGGACAGGGGCGGAAACACCATATATTTT

cdr3_length: 14
v_call: TRBV10-2
d_call: TRBD1
clone_size: -
j_call: TRBJ1-1
cdr3_aa: CASSFPGQASQAFF
cdr3_nt: TGCGCCAGCAGTTTCCCGGGACAGGCTTCCCAAGCTTTCTTT

cdr3_length: 15
v_call: TRBV11-3
d_call: TRBD2
clone_size: -
j_call: TRBJ2-7
cdr3_aa: CASSLAVAGIYEQYF
cdr3_nt: TGTGCCAGCAGCTTAGCCGTAGCGGGGATCTACGAGCAGTACTTC

cdr3_length: 14
v_call: TRBV28
d_call: -
clone_size: -
j_call: TRBJ2-1
cdr3_aa: CASSLAQEGDEQFF
cdr3_nt: TGTGCCAGCAGTTTAGCCCAGGAGGGGGATGAGCAGTTCTTC

cdr3_length: 12
v_call: TRBV7-8
d_call: TRBD2
clone_size: once
j_call: TRBJ2-1
cdr3_aa: CASSRLAGEGFF
cdr3_nt: TGTGCCAGCAGCCGTTTAGCGGGAGAAGGGTTCTTC

cdr3_length: 19
v_call: TRBV4-1
d_call: TRBD2
clone_size: once
j_call: TRBJ2-5
cdr3_aa: CASSRGLAGTGGPKETQYF
cdr3_nt: TGCGCCAGCAGCCGGGGACTAGCGGGAACCGGGGGACCCAAAGAGACCCAGTACTTC

cdr3_length: 14
v_call: TRBV5-4
d_call: -
clone_size: -
j_call: TRBJ1-1
cdr3_aa: CASSLFGFSGEAFF
cdr3_nt: TGTGCCAGCAGCTTGTTTGGGTTTTCCGGTGAAGCTTTCTTT

cdr3_length: 16
v_call: TRBV7-8
d_call: -
clone_size: -
j_call: TRBJ2-2
cdr3_aa: CASSLEGRVNTGELFF
cdr3_nt: TGTGCCAGCAGCTTAGAAGGCAGGGTCAACACCGGGGAGCTGTTTTTT

cdr3_length: 14
v_call: TRBV30
d_call: -
clone_size: -
j_call: TRBJ1-2
cdr3_aa: CAWSRTDAKGGYTF
cdr3_nt: TGTGCCTGGAGCCGGACAGATGCTAAAGGGGGCTACACCTTC

cdr3_length: 16
v_call: TRBV18
d_call: -
clone_size: -
j_call: TRBJ1-1
cdr3_aa: CASSPPQVSYNTEAFF
cdr3_nt: TGTGCCAGCTCACCCCCGCAGGTTTCTTACAACACTGAAGCTTTCTTT

cdr3_length: 14
v_call: TRBV5-6
d_call: -
clone_size: -
j_call: TRBJ2-2
cdr3_aa: CASRVASHTGELFF
cdr3_nt: TGTGCCAGCAGAGTGGCTAGCCACACCGGGGAGCTGTTTTTT

cdr3_length: 13
v_call: TRBV21-1
d_call: -
clone_size: -
j_call: TRBJ2-1
cdr3_aa: CASRKKSYNEQFF
cdr3_nt: TGTGCCAGTCGTAAAAAATCCTACAATGAGCAGTTCTTC

cdr3_length: 19
v_call: TRBV5-1
d_call: -
clone_size: -
j_call: TRBJ2-3
cdr3_aa: CASSYPDGVTAGSTDTQYF
cdr3_nt: TGCGCCAGCAGCTACCCCGATGGCGTGACAGCGGGTAGCACAGATACGCAGTATTTT

cdr3_length: 14
v_call: TRBV30
d_call: -
clone_size: -
j_call: TRBJ2-7
cdr3_aa: CAWSVGRIYYEQYF
cdr3_nt: TGTGCCTGGAGTGTCGGCAGGATCTACTACGAGCAGTACTTC

cdr3_length: 16
v_call: TRBV9
d_call: TRBD2
clone_size: -
j_call: TRBJ2-3
cdr3_aa: CASSVDYSGSTDTQYF
cdr3_nt: TGTGCCAGCAGCGTAGATTATAGCGGGAGCACAGATACGCAGTATTTT

cdr3_length: 14
v_call: TRBV11-3
d_call: -
clone_size: -
j_call: TRBJ1-2
cdr3_aa: CASSSGTGNYGYTF
cdr3_nt: TGTGCCAGCAGCTCGGGAACTGGTAACTATGGCTACACCTTC

cdr3_length: 15
v_call: TRBV30
d_call: TRBD2
clone_size: -
j_call: TRBJ2-1
cdr3_aa: CAWSVDLAGYNEQFF
cdr3_nt: TGTGCCTGGAGTGTAGACCTAGCGGGGTACAATGAGCAGTTCTTC

cdr3_length: 15
v_call: TRBV2
d_call: TRBD1
clone_size: -
j_call: TRBJ1-6
cdr3_aa: CASSGWDRDNSPLHF
cdr3_nt: TGTGCCAGCAGTGGGTGGGACAGGGATAATTCACCCCTCCACTTT

cdr3_length: 12
v_call: TRBV11-2
d_call: TRBD1
clone_size: -
j_call: TRBJ1-2
cdr3_aa: CASSFGTDGYTF
cdr3_nt: TGTGCCAGCAGCTTCGGGACAGATGGCTACACCTTC

cdr3_length: 12
v_call: TRBV6-1
d_call: -
clone_size: -
j_call: TRBJ2-7
cdr3_aa: CASSEANYEQYF
cdr3_nt: TGTGCCAGCAGTGAAGCTAACTACGAGCAGTACTTC

cdr3_length: 15
v_call: TRBV28
d_call: -
clone_size: -
j_call: TRBJ1-2
cdr3_aa: CASSLNPGVGGGYTF
cdr3_nt: TGTGCCAGCAGCCTTAATCCCGGTGTGGGAGGTGGCTACACCTTC

cdr3_length: 14
v_call: TRBV6-5
d_call: TRBD1
clone_size: -
j_call: TRBJ2-2
cdr3_aa: CASRWGQGTGELFF
cdr3_nt: TGTGCCAGCAGATGGGGACAGGGGACCGGGGAGCTGTTTTTT

cdr3_length: 16
v_call: TRBV4-1
d_call: TRBD2
clone_size: -
j_call: TRBJ2-2
cdr3_aa: CASSPVGGPLIRELFF
cdr3_nt: TGCGCCAGCAGCCCTGTGGGAGGGCCTCTGATCAGGGAGCTGTTTTTT

cdr3_length: 13
v_call: TRBV7-3
d_call: -
clone_size: few
j_call: TRBJ1-4
cdr3_aa: CASTLGTNEKLFF
cdr3_nt: TGTGCCAGCACCCTAGGGACTAATGAAAAACTGTTTTTT

cdr3_length: 13
v_call: TRBV28
d_call: -
clone_size: -
j_call: TRBJ1-5
cdr3_aa: CASSDPGQQPQRF
cdr3_nt: TGTGCCAGCAGTGACCCTGGTCAACAGCCCCAGCGTTTT

cdr3_length: 17
v_call: TRBV13
d_call: TRBD2
clone_size: -
j_call: TRBJ2-3
cdr3_aa: CASSHSGRPLSTDTQYF
cdr3_nt: TGTGCCAGCAGCCACAGCGGGAGGCCCCTCTCCACAGATACGCAGTATTTT

cdr3_length: 12
v_call: TRBV5-1
d_call: -
clone_size: -
j_call: TRBJ2-7
cdr3_aa: CASSLGGLEQYF
cdr3_nt: TGCGCCAGCAGCTTAGGAGGGCTGGAGCAGTACTTC

cdr3_length: 13
v_call: TRBV5-1
d_call: -
clone_size: few
j_call: TRBJ2-3
cdr3_aa: CASSSPSVGTQYF
cdr3_nt: TGCGCCAGCAGCTCCCCTAGCGTCGGTACGCAGTATTTT

cdr3_length: 13
v_call: TRBV27
d_call: -
clone_size: -
j_call: TRBJ2-5
cdr3_aa: CASTNGGQETQYF
cdr3_nt: TGTGCCAGCACTAATGGGGGTCAAGAGACCCAGTACTTC